These T cell receptor beta chains were read from a single sample in a study of cytomegalovirus exposure and HLA in healthy donors. Using immunoSEQ multiplex PCR, the repertoire was profiled, and TCRdb retains in-frame clones only, with some absent. The table has about 160,000 clones, 75% to 90% seen once. The specimen sequenced was PBMCs. All receptors come from a woman between 18 and 29 years old in good health and CMV-seronegative. CDR3s include the opening cysteine and the closing phenylalanine or tryptophan. The order of the fields is V gene, D gene, clone size, J gene, CDR3 length, CDR3 DNA, CDR3 protein. D genes are given only for firm matches. Clone size, where shown, is once, few, many, or a class for clones that have expanded.

>TRBV7-8|TRBD1|-|TRBJ2-7|14
TGTGCCAGCAGCCCTCGGGGACAGGGGAACGAGCAGTACTTC
CASSPRGQGNEQYF
>TRBV5-1|TRBD1|-|TRBJ2-3|14
TGCGCCAGCAGCTACGGACAGGGAGCAGATACGCAGTATTTT
CASSYGQGADTQYF
>TRBV19|-|-|TRBJ1-3|15
TGTGCCAGTAGTATGAATGCAGGGACTGGAAACACCATATATTTT
CASSMNAGTGNTIYF
>TRBV7-9|TRBD1|-|TRBJ1-1|13
TGTGCCAGCAGCTCATCCAGGGGGCTTGAAGCTTTCTTT
CASSSSRGLEAFF
>TRBV7-3|-|-|TRBJ2-3|14
TGTGCCAGCAGCTTAATGGGAGACACAGATACGCAGTATTTT
CASSLMGDTDTQYF
>TRBV4-2|-|-|TRBJ2-7|16
TGTGCCAGCAGCCAAGATTTTAGAGGGATCACTTCCGAGCAGTACTTC
CASSQDFRGITSEQYF
>TRBV7-8|TRBD2|once|TRBJ2-7|15
TGTGCCAGCAGCTTAGTGGTGGCTAGCGGGGGGGAGCAGTACTTC
CASSLVVASGGEQYF
>TRBV6-6|-|-|TRBJ1-1|15
TGTGCCAGCACTCCCACCCCTATCATGAACACTGAAGCTTTCTTT
CASTPTPIMNTEAFF
>TRBV19|-|-|TRBJ1-6|14
TGTGCCAGTAGTGACAGCTCCTATAATTCACCCCTCCACTTT
CASSDSSYNSPLHF
>TRBV4-1|TRBD1|-|TRBJ1-1|17
TGCGCCAGCAGCCACCAATCGGGACAGAGCATGAACACTGAAGCTTTCTTT
CASSHQSGQSMNTEAFF
>TRBV18|-|-|TRBJ2-2|14
TGTGCCAGCTCACCACTCCCAGGGGTCGGGGAGCTGTTTTTT
CASSPLPGVGELFF
>TRBV9|TRBD1|-|TRBJ2-5|12
TGTGCCAGCAGCGGGACAGGGTTGGAGCAGTACTTC
CASSGTGLEQYF
>TRBV27|-|-|TRBJ1-2|15
TGTGCCAGCAGTCCCTCCACAGGGTCGGACTATGGCTACACCTTC
CASSPSTGSDYGYTF
>TRBV30|TRBD1|-|TRBJ2-7|12
TGTGCCGGGACAGGGGCTACCTACGAGCAGTACTTC
CAGTGATYEQYF
>TRBV5-1|-|-|TRBJ2-3|14
TGCGCCAGCAAGGAGCCTCCGGATTCGGATACGCAGTATTTT
CASKEPPDSDTQYF
>TRBV27|-|-|TRBJ1-5|14
TGTGCCAGCAGTTTACAGGGGAGCAATCAGCCCCAGCATTTT
CASSLQGSNQPQHF
>TRBV6-5|-|-|TRBJ1-1|15
TGTGCCAGCCGAGTCCTCAGGGGAAGGAACACTGAAGCTTTCTTT
CASRVLRGRNTEAFF